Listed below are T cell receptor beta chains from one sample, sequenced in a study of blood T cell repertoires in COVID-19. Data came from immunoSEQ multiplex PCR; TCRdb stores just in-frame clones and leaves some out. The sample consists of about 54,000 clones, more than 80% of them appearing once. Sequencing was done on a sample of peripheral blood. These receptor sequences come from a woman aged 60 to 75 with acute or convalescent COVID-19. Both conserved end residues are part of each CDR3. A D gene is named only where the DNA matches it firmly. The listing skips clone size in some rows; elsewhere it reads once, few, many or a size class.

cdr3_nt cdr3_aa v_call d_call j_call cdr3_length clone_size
TGTGCCAGCAGCTTATTAGGACTAGCGTTCTACGAGCAGTACTTC CASSLLGLAFYEQYF TRBV11-2 TRBD2 TRBJ2-7 15 few
TGTGCCAGCGGCAGCAGGGTGGGTAATTCACCCCTCCACTTT CASGSRVGNSPLHF TRBV7-9 . TRBJ1-6 14 .
TGCAGCGGGACAGGGGGGGACTATGGCTACACCTTC CSGTGGDYGYTF TRBV29-1 TRBD1 TRBJ1-2 12 .
TGCGCCAGCAGCCAAGATTCGGGACACTACAATGAGCAGTTCTTC CASSQDSGHYNEQFF TRBV4-1 . TRBJ2-1 15 .
TGCGCCAGCAGCCGGGACTCGAGGCGGGGGGCCAACACCGGGGAGCTGTTTTTT CASSRDSRRGANTGELFF TRBV4-1 TRBD2 TRBJ2-2 18 .
TGCGCCAGCAGCGTACGGACAGGGAGCACAGATACGCAGTATTTT CASSVRTGSTDTQYF TRBV5-1 TRBD1 TRBJ2-3 15 .
TGTGCCACCAGCAAAGAACAGACCTACGAGCAGTACTTC CATSKEQTYEQYF TRBV15 . TRBJ2-7 13 .
TGTGCCAGTAGACTAACTCGGAGCTCTGGGGCCAACGTCCTGACTTTC CASRLTRSSGANVLTF TRBV19 . TRBJ2-6 16 few
TGTGCCAGCAGCTACGACAGGGCCAAAAACATTCAGTACTTC CASSYDRAKNIQYF TRBV5-6 . TRBJ2-4 14 .
TGCAGCACACCGGGACTAGCGGTCGGGGAGCTGTTTTTT CSTPGLAVGELFF TRBV29-1 TRBD2 TRBJ2-2 13 .
TGCGCCAGCAGTGAAGGGACTAGCGGGATTAGCTCCTACAATGAGCAGTTCTTC CASSEGTSGISSYNEQFF TRBV10-1 TRBD2 TRBJ2-1 18 .
TGCGCCAGCAGTGAGCCTGGACACACTTTAGCCAAAAACATTCAGTACTTC CASSEPGHTLAKNIQYF TRBV10-1 . TRBJ2-4 17 once
TGTGCCAGCACCGTTGATTGGGCAAACACTGAAGCTTTCTTT CASTVDWANTEAFF TRBV7-9 . TRBJ1-1 14 .
TGTGCCAGCAGCACCCGGGACAGCTCCTCGTTTGAAGCTTTCTTT CASSTRDSSSFEAFF TRBV6-5 TRBD1 TRBJ1-1 15 .
TGTGCTAGTGGTTTACAGCGGAGCTGGTACTTC CASGLQRSWYF TRBV12-5 . TRBJ2-7 11 once
TGCGCCAGCAGCCCGGGACAGGGCAATCAGCCCCAGCATTTT CASSPGQGNQPQHF TRBV5-1 TRBD1 TRBJ1-5 14 .